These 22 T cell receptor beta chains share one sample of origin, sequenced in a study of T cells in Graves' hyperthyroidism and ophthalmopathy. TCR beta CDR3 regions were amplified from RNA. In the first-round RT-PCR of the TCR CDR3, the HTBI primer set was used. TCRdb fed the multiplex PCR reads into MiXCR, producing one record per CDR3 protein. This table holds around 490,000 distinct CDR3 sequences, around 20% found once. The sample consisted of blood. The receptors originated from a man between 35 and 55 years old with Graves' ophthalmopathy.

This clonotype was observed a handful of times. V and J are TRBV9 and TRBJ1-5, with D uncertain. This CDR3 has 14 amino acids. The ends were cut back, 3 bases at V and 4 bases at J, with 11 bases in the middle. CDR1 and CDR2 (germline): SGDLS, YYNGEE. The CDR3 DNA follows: TGTGCCAGCAGCGCCGGGCAGATAAATCAGCCCCAGCATTTT. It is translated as CASSAGQINQPQHF.

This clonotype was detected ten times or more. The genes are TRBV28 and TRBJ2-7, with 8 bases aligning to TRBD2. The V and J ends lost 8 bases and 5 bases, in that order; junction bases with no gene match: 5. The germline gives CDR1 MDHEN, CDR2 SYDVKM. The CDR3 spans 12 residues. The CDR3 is CASSGGGNEQYF. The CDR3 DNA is TGTGCCAGCTCCGGGGGGGGCAACGAGCAGTACTTC.

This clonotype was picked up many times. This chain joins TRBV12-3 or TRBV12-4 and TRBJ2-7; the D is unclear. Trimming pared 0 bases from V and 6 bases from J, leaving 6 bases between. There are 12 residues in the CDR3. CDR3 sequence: CASSLALGEQYF. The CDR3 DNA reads TGTGCCAGCAGTTTAGCGCTGGGCGAGCAGTACTTC.

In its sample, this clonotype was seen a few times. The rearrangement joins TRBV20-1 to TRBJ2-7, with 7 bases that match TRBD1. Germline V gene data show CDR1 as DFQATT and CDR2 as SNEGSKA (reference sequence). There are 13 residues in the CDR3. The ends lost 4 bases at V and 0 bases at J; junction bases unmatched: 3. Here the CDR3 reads CSATGQSSYEQYF. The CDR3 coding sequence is TGCAGTGCTACGGGACAGAGCTCCTACGAGCAGTACTTC.

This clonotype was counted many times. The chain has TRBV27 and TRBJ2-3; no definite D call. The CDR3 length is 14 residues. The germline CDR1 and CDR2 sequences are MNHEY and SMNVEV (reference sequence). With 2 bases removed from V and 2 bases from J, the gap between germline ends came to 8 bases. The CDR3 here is CASSLQYITDTQYF. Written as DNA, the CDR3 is TGTGCCAGCAGTTTACAGTACATCACAGATACGCAGTATTTT.

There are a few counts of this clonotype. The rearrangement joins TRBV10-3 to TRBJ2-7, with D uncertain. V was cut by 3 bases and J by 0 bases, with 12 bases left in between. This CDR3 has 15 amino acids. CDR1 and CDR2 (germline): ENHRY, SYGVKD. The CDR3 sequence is CAISDQSDSSYEQYF. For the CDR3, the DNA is TGTGCCATCAGTGATCAGTCTGACTCCTCCTACGAGCAGTACTTC.

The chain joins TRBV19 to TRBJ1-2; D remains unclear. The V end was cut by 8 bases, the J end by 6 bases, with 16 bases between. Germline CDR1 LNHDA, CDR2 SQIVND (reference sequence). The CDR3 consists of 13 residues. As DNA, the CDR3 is TGTGCCAGTTCGTTGAGATCATCCAATGGCTACACCTTC. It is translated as CASSLRSSNGYTF.

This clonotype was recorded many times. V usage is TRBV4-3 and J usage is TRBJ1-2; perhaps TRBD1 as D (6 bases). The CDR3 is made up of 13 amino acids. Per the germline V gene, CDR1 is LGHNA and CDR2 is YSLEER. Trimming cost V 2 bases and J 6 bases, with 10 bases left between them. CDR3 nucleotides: TGCGCCAGCAGCCAACAGGGGCTCCATGGCTACACCTTC. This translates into CASSQQGLHGYTF.

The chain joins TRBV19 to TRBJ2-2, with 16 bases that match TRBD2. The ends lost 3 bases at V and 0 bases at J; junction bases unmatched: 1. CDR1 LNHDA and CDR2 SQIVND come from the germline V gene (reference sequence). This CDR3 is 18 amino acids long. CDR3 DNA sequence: TGTGCCAGTAGTATTGGGACTAGCGGGAGGGCGAACACCGGGGAGCTGTTTTTT. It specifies CASSIGTSGRANTGELFF.

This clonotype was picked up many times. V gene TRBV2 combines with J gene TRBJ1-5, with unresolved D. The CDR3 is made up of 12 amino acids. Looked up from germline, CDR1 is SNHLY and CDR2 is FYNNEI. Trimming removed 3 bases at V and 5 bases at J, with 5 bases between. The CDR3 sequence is CASSDDHQPQHF. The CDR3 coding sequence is TGTGCCAGCAGTGACGACCATCAGCCCCAGCATTTT. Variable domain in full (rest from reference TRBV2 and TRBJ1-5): EPEVTQTPSHQVTQMGQEVILRCVPISNHLYFYWYRQILGQKVEFLVSFYNNEISEKSEIFDDQFSVERPDGSNFTLKIRSTKLEDSAMYFCASSDDHQPQHFGDGTRLSIL.

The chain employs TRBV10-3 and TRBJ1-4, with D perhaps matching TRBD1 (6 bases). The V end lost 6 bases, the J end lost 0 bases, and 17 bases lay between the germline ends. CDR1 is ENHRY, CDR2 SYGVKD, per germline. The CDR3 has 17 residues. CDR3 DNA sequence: TGTGCCATCAGCCAATATAGGACAGATGCAACTAATGAAAAACTGTTTTTT. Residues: CAISQYRTDATNEKLFF.

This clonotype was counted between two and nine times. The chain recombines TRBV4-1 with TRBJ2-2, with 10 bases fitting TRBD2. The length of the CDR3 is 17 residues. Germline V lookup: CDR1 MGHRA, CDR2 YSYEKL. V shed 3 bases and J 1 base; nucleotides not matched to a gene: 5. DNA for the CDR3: TGCGCCAGCAGCCATGAGATAGCGGGAGGGAACACCGGGGAGCTGTTTTTT. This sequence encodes CASSHEIAGGNTGELFF.

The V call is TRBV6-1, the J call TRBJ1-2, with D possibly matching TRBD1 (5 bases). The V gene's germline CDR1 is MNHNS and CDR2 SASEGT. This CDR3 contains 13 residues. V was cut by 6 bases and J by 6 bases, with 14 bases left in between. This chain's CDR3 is CASRPDILDGYTF. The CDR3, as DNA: TGTGCCAGCAGGCCGGACATACTCGATGGCTACACCTTC.

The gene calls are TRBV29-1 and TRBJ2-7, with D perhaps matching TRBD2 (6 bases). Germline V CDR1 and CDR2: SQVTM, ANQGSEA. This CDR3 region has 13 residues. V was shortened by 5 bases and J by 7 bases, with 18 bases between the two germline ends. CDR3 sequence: CSVLEVPAGEQYF. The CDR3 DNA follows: TGCAGCGTTCTAGAGGTCCCGGCGGGGGAGCAGTACTTC.

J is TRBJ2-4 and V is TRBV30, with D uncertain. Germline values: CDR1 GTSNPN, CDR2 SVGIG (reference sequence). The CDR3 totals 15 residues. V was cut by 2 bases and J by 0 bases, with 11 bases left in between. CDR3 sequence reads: CAWSPIRVAKNIQYF. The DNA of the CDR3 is TGTGCCTGGAGTCCAATCCGGGTAGCCAAAAACATTCAGTACTTC.

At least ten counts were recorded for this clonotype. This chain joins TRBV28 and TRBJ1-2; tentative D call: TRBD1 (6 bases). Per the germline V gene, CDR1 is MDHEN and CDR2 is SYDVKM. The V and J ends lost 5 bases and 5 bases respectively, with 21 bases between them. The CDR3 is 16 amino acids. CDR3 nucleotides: TGTGCCAGCAGTACAGCAGGGCCCCAGGGGCCTTATGGCTACACCTTC. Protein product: CASSTAGPQGPYGYTF.

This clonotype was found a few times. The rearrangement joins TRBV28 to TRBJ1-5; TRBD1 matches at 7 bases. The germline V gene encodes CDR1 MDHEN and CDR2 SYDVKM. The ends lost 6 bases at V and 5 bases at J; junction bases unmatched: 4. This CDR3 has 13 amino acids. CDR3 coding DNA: TGTGCCAGCAGCACAGGGGTCGATCAGCCCCAGCATTTT. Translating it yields CASSTGVDQPQHF. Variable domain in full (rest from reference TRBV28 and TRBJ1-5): DVKVTQSSRYLVKRTGEKVFLECVQDMDHENMFWYRQDPGLGLRLIYFSYDVKMKEKGDIPEGYSVSREKKERFSLILESASTNQTSMYLCASSTGVDQPQHFGDGTRLSIL.

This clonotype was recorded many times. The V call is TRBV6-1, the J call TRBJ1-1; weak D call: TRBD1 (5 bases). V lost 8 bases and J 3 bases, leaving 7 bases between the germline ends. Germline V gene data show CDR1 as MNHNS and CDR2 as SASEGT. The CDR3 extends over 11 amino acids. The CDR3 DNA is TGTGCCAGCGGGGGGGACACTGAAGCTTTCTTT. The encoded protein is CASGGDTEAFF.

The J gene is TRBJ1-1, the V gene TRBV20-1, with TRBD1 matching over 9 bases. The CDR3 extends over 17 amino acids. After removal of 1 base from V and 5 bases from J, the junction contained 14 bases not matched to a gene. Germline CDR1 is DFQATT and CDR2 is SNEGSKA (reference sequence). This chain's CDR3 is CSARASTGGAIITEAFF. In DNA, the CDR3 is TGCAGTGCTAGAGCAAGTACAGGGGGCGCAATTATAACTGAAGCTTTCTTT.

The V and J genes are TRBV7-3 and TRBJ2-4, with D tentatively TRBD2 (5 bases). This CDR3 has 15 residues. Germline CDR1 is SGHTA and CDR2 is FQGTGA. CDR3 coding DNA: TGTGCGCAAAGGGTCATGGACTCAGAAGAAAACATTCAGTACTTC. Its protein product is CAQRVMDSEENIQYF.

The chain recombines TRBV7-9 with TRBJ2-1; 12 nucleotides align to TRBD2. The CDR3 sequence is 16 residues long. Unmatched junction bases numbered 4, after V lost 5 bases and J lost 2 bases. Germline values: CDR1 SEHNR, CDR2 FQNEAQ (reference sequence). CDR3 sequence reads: CASSVGLAGPYNEQFF. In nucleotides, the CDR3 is TGTGCCAGCAGCGTCGGACTAGCGGGGCCCTACAATGAGCAGTTCTTC.

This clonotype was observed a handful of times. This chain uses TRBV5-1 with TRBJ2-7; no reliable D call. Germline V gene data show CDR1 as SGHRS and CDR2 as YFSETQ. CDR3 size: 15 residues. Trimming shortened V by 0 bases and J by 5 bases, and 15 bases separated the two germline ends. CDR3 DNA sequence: TGCGCCAGCAGCTTGGATGGTAGCCCCGTCAACGAGCAGTACTTC. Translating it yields CASSLDGSPVNEQYF. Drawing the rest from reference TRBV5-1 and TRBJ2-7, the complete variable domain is KAGVTQTPRYLIKTRGQQVTLSCSPISGHRSVSWYQQTPGQGLQFLFEYFSETQRNKGNFPGRFSGRQFSNSRSEMNVSTLELGDSALYLCASSLDGSPVNEQYFGPGTRLTVT.